These T cell receptor beta chains were read from a single sample in a study of cytotoxic CD8 clonotypes in ibrutinib-treated CLL. Some clones are missing from TCRdb's copy, which holds only in-frame ones; the method was immunoSEQ multiplex PCR. This table has approximately 70,000 clones, about 84% appearing once. The sample in question was PBMCs, obtained at disease progression, from a patient treated with ibrutinib. The receptors were gathered from a human donor with chronic lymphocytic leukemia. Both conserved end residues are part of each CDR3. The order of the fields is D gene, V gene, J gene, clone size, CDR3 protein, CDR3 DNA. D genes are given only for firm matches. Some rows have no size entry. The others give once, few or many, or a class for an expanded clone.

D gene: -; V gene: TRBV30; J gene: TRBJ1-5; clone size: -; CDR3 protein: CAWTSPEGGQPQHF; CDR3 DNA: TGTGCCTGGACATCCCCGGAAGGAGGGCAGCCCCAGCATTTT
D gene: -; V gene: TRBV6-4; J gene: TRBJ1-1; clone size: -; CDR3 protein: CASRRTGNTEAFF; CDR3 DNA: TGTGCCAGCAGACGCACAGGGAACACTGAAGCTTTCTTT
D gene: TRBD2; V gene: TRBV5-1; J gene: TRBJ2-5; clone size: once; CDR3 protein: CASSSGTSGSHQETQYF; CDR3 DNA: TGCGCCAGCAGCTCAGGGACTAGCGGGAGTCACCAAGAGACCCAGTACTTC
D gene: -; V gene: TRBV1; J gene: TRBJ2-1; clone size: -; CDR3 protein: CTSSQVAENEQFF; CDR3 DNA: TGCACCAGCAGCCAAGTGGCTGAGAATGAGCAGTTCTTC
D gene: -; V gene: TRBV27; J gene: TRBJ1-5; clone size: few; CDR3 protein: CASSLRSGVRNQPQHF; CDR3 DNA: TGTGCCAGCAGTTTGAGGTCGGGAGTTCGCAATCAGCCCCAGCATTTT
D gene: -; V gene: TRBV2; J gene: TRBJ1-4; clone size: once; CDR3 protein: CASSGNRIRIDEKLFF; CDR3 DNA: TGTGCCAGCAGCGGAAACAGGATAAGAATCGATGAAAAACTGTTTTTT
D gene: -; V gene: TRBV5-1; J gene: TRBJ2-2; clone size: -; CDR3 protein: CASSLGLGDTGELFF; CDR3 DNA: TGCGCCAGCAGCTTGGGACTAGGTGATACCGGGGAGCTGTTTTTT
D gene: -; V gene: TRBV19; J gene: TRBJ2-7; clone size: -; CDR3 protein: CASSTDRGPGGLYEQYF; CDR3 DNA: TGTGCCAGTAGTACCGACCGGGGACCCGGAGGTCTCTACGAGCAGTACTTC
D gene: -; V gene: TRBV19; J gene: TRBJ1-1; clone size: once; CDR3 protein: CASSTRRDRLAFF; CDR3 DNA: TGTGCCAGTAGTACCCGACGTGACAGGTTAGCTTTCTTT
D gene: TRBD2; V gene: TRBV9; J gene: TRBJ2-3; clone size: -; CDR3 protein: CASSAGTSGSTDTQYF; CDR3 DNA: TGTGCCAGCAGCGCCGGGACTAGCGGGAGTACCGATACGCAGTATTTT
D gene: -; V gene: TRBV29-1; J gene: TRBJ2-7; clone size: -; CDR3 protein: CSVERGGNEQYF; CDR3 DNA: TGCAGCGTTGAAAGGGGTGGGAACGAGCAGTACTTC